The 20 T cell receptor beta chains below come from one sample, sequenced in a study of cytomegalovirus exposure and HLA in healthy donors. Primers included in the PCR were 60 Vbeta and 13 Jbeta primers. Profiling relied on immunoSEQ multiplex PCR, and the TCRdb table lists in-frame clones only, not all of them. The sample lists 100,000 to 150,000 clones; 75% to 85% were seen once. Sequenced input: PBMCs. Receptors were obtained from a woman aged 45-65 years in good health and CMV-seropositive.

The V gene is TRBV19, the J gene TRBJ1-6; 10 bases line up with TRBD1. The J segment lost 8 bases and the V segment lost 4 bases, leaving 5 bases of the junction unmatched. CDR3 length equals 15 residues. In germline, CDR1 is LNHDA, CDR2 SQIVND (reference sequence). The CDR3 sequence: CASSTRQGAHSPLHF. CDR3 in DNA: TGTGCCAGTAGTACAAGACAGGGGGCTCATTCACCCCTCCACTTT. Full variable domain (missing parts from reference TRBV19 and TRBJ1-6): DGGITQSPKYLFRKEGQNVTLSCEQNLNHDAMYWYRQDPGQGLRLIYYSQIVNDFQKGDIAEGYSVSREKKESFPLTVTSAQKNPTAFYLCASSTRQGAHSPLHFGNGTRLTVT.

This clone was counted only a few times. The CDR3 region is CASSPGGGYYGYTF. Written as DNA, the CDR3 is TGTGCCAGCTCACCAGGGGGAGGTTACTATGGCTACACCTTC. The rearrangement uses TRBV18 and TRBJ1-2; maybe TRBD1 (5 bases). Germline values: CDR1 KGHSH, CDR2 LQKENI. V was shortened by 2 bases and J by 3 bases, with 10 bases between the two germline ends. There are 14 residues in the CDR3.

Regarding this clone: At one boundary the junction diverges from the germline segment, which might be a read error. V usage is TRBV7-9 and J usage is TRBJ1-4; TRBD1 agrees at 8 bases. The length of the CDR3 is 16 residues. CDR1 SEHNR and CDR2 FQNEAQ come from the germline V gene (reference sequence). CDR3 bases: TGTTCCAGCAGCCCTCTTCAAGACAGGGGAAACGAAAAACTGTTTTTT. Protein sequence: CSSSPLQDRGNEKLFF.

The CDR3 is CASSLPGQGRIGYTF. CDR3 DNA: TGTGCCAGCAGTTTACCGGGACAGGGGAGGATCGGCTACACCTTC. This chain connects TRBV27 to TRBJ1-2; 10 positions match TRBD1. With 2 bases clipped from V and 8 bases from J, the junction kept 8 bases outside the gene matches. This CDR3 is 15 amino acids long. Germline CDR1 reads MNHEY; CDR2 reads SMNVEV (reference sequence).

This rearrangement joins TRBV2 to TRBJ1-1, with D possibly being TRBD1 (5 bases). V dropped 4 bases and J dropped 4 bases, with 13 bases sitting between them. CDR1 SNHLY and CDR2 FYNNEI come from the germline V gene. The CDR3 covers 14 residues. Written as DNA, the CDR3 is TGTGCCAGCAGTGGGGGCAGGCTGGGCACTGAAGCTTTCTTT. Protein: CASSGGRLGTEAFF.

The chain is built from TRBV10-3 and TRBJ1-1; maybe TRBD1 (6 bases). The ends were cut back, 4 bases at V and 3 bases at J, with 12 bases in the middle. CDR1 ENHRY and CDR2 SYGVKD come from the germline V gene. The CDR3 is 14 residues long. Here the CDR3 reads CAISATGWDTEAFF. Here the CDR3 DNA reads TGTGCCATCAGTGCTACAGGGTGGGACACTGAAGCTTTCTTT.

This clone was seen more than once but under ten times. V and J are TRBV28 and TRBJ1-1; D uncertain. Looked up from germline, CDR1 is MDHEN and CDR2 is SYDVKM. The V end was cut by 4 bases, the J end by 7 bases, with 4 bases between. The CDR3 is made up of 10 amino acids. The CDR3 sequence: CASSSIEAFF. CDR3 bases: TGTGCCAGCAGTTCTATTGAAGCTTTCTTT.

The rearrangement uses TRBV7-8 and TRBJ2-6; 8 bases line up with TRBD1. Trimming at V came to 2 bases and at J to 2 bases, leaving 11 bases not matched to a gene. Germline CDR1 and CDR2: SGHVS and FQNEAQ. This CDR3 is 19 amino acids long. CDR3 DNA sequence: TGTGCCAGCAGCTTACGCCCTATGACAGGGGACACTGGGGCCAACGTCCTGACTTTC. This encodes CASSLRPMTGDTGANVLTF. Looking up the rest from reference TRBV7-8 and TRBJ2-6 gives the full variable domain: GAGVSQSPRYKVAKRGQDVALRCDPISGHVSLFWYQQALGQGPEFLTYFQNEAQLDKSGLPSDRFFAERPEGSVSTLKIQRTQQEDSAVYLCASSLRPMTGDTGANVLTFGAGSRLTVL.

The chain joins TRBV19 to TRBJ1-3, with D possibly being TRBD1 (6 bases). The CDR3 has 12 amino acids. Trimming pared 8 bases from V and 2 bases from J, leaving 7 bases between. CDR1 LNHDA and CDR2 SQIVND come from the germline V gene (reference sequence). The CDR3 bases are TGTGCCAGTTGGACAGCTGGAAACACCATATATTTT. Encoded protein: CASWTAGNTIYF. The full variable domain, with the rest looked up from reference TRBV19 and TRBJ1-3, is DGGITQSPKYLFRKEGQNVTLSCEQNLNHDAMYWYRQDPGQGLRLIYYSQIVNDFQKGDIAEGYSVSREKKESFPLTVTSAQKNPTAFYLCASWTAGNTIYFGEGSWLTVV.

This rearrangement joins TRBV5-1 to TRBJ1-2; TRBD1 might be the D (6 bases). Per the germline V gene, CDR1 is SGHRS and CDR2 is YFSETQ. Trimming removed 4 bases at V and 0 bases at J, with 16 bases between. This CDR3 comprises 16 residues. This CDR3 is CASSGGFGTTNYGYTF. CDR3 sequence (DNA): TGCGCCAGCAGCGGGGGTTTTGGGACAACTAACTATGGCTACACCTTC.

This clone was recorded at least ten times. V and J are TRBV19 and TRBJ2-7, with D possibly matching TRBD1 (6 bases). Germline V gene sequence: CDR1 LNHDA, CDR2 SQIVND (reference sequence). V was trimmed by 6 bases and J by 3 bases, leaving 6 bases between them. The CDR3 is 11 amino acids. The CDR3 is CASRQGYEQYF. Here the CDR3 DNA reads TGTGCCAGTAGACAGGGCTACGAGCAGTACTTC.

The V call is TRBV6-5, the J call TRBJ2-7; D possibly corresponds to TRBD2 (5 bases). V lost 2 bases and J lost 2, with 10 bases in between. The germline V gene encodes CDR1 MNHEY and CDR2 SVGAGI. The CDR3 contains 14 residues. Written as DNA, the CDR3 is TGTGCCAGCAGTTACGGGAGTAGAGCCTACGAGCAGTACTTC. It is translated as CASSYGSRAYEQYF.

This clone was observed a single time. In nucleotides, the CDR3 is TGCAGCGTTGATGAGGGGGCTGACGAGCAGTACTTC. Its translation is CSVDEGADEQYF. The V and J genes are TRBV29-1 and TRBJ2-7; TRBD1 matches at 7 bases. V was pared by 3 bases and J by 5 bases, with 4 bases of the junction left unmatched. Germline CDR1 reads SQVTM; CDR2 reads ANQGSEA. The CDR3 has 12 amino acids.

The gene calls are TRBV19 and TRBJ1-2; 12 nucleotides align to TRBD1. Germline trimming cut 8 bases from V and 2 bases from J; bases unmatched to any gene: 6. The CDR3 spans 15 residues. Germline-derived CDR1 and CDR2 are LNHDA and SQIVND (reference sequence). CDR3 DNA sequence: TGTGCCAGTTTTCCGGGACAGGGGGCCAACTATGGCTACACCTTC. Translating gives CASFPGQGANYGYTF. Supplemented by reference TRBV19 and TRBJ1-2, the full variable domain reads DGGITQSPKYLFRKEGQNVTLSCEQNLNHDAMYWYRQDPGQGLRLIYYSQIVNDFQKGDIAEGYSVSREKKESFPLTVTSAQKNPTAFYLCASFPGQGANYGYTFGSGTRLTVV.

The V and J genes are TRBV2 and TRBJ2-7; 9 nucleotides match TRBD2. Germline V lookup: CDR1 SNHLY, CDR2 FYNNEI. The CDR3 totals 15 residues. The trim removed 3 bases at V and 4 bases at J, leaving 7 bases unmatched. The CDR3 DNA follows: TGTGCCAGCAGTGATAAGGCTAGCGGGGCTTACGAGCAGTACTTC. Its protein is CASSDKASGAYEQYF.

The V and J genes are TRBV5-1 and TRBJ1-5; D is undetermined. The germline V and J ends were trimmed by 0 bases and 10 bases, with 11 bases remaining between them. The germline CDR1 and CDR2 sequences are SGHRS and YFSETQ. The CDR3 is made up of 13 amino acids. Written as DNA, the CDR3 is TGCGCCAGCAGCTTGGAAGGGAGCAGCCCCCAGCATTTT. This translates into CASSLEGSSPQHF.

The chain is built from TRBV5-1 and TRBJ1-2; TRBD1 might be the D (5 bases). The CDR3 consists of 15 residues. V was clipped by 0 bases and J by 0 bases, with 9 bases between them. Per germline, CDR1 SGHRS and CDR2 YFSETQ. In DNA, the CDR3 is TGCGCCAGCAGCTTGGTATCGGGGGCTAACTATGGCTACACCTTC. This translates into CASSLVSGANYGYTF. The full variable domain, with the rest looked up from reference TRBV5-1 and TRBJ1-2, is KAGVTQTPRYLIKTRGQQVTLSCSPISGHRSVSWYQQTPGQGLQFLFEYFSETQRNKGNFPGRFSGRQFSNSRSEMNVSTLELGDSALYLCASSLVSGANYGYTFGSGTRLTVV.

The V gene is TRBV7-2, the J gene TRBJ2-7; possible D gene TRBD2, 5 bases. Trimming cost V 0 bases and J 3 bases, with 12 bases left between them. The CDR3 length is 15 residues. Germline CDR1 is SGHTA and CDR2 is FQGNSA. The CDR3 sequence: CASSLAGGVDYEQYF. The DNA for the CDR3 is TGTGCCAGCAGCTTAGCAGGAGGTGTTGACTACGAGCAGTACTTC.

This rearrangement joins TRBV5-4 to TRBJ1-2; D is possibly TRBD1 (6 bases). From germline, CDR1 is SGHNT and CDR2 YYREEE (reference sequence). CDR3 length: 14 residues. Trimming removed 0 bases from V and 3 bases from J, with 9 bases in between. CDR3 sequence reads: CASSLEQGYYGYTF. The CDR3 DNA follows: TGTGCCAGCAGCTTGGAGCAGGGGTACTATGGCTACACCTTC.

The chain carries TRBV5-1 and TRBJ1-2; D possibly corresponds to TRBD1 (5 bases). The V gene lost 0 bases and the J gene lost 5 bases, with 11 bases spanning the gap. CDR3 length equals 14 residues. CDR1 and CDR2 (germline): SGHRS, YFSETQ. This CDR3 reads CASSLEPGMYGYTF. The CDR3 region has the DNA TGCGCCAGCAGCTTGGAGCCAGGGATGTATGGCTACACCTTC.